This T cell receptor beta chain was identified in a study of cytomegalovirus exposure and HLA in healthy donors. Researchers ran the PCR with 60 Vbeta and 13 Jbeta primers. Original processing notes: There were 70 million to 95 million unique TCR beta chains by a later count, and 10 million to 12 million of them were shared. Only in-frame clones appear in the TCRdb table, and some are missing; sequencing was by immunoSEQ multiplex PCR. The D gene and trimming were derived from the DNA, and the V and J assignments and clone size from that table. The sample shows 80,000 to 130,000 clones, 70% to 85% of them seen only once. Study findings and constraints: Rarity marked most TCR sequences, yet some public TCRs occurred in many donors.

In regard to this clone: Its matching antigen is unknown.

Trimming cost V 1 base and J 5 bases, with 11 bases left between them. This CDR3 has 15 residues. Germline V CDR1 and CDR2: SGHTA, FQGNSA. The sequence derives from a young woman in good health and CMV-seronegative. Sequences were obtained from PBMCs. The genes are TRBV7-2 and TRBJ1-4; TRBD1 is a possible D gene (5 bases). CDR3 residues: CASSLVGGVNEKLFF. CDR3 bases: TGTGCCAGCAGCTTAGTGGGGGGGGTAAATGAAAAACTGTTTTTT. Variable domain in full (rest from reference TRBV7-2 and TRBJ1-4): GAGVSQSPSNKVTEKGKDVELRCDPISGHTALYWYRQSLGQGLEFLIYFQGNSAPDKSGLPSDRFSAERTGGSVSTLTIQRTQQEDSAVYLCASSLVGGVNEKLFFGSGTQLSVL.